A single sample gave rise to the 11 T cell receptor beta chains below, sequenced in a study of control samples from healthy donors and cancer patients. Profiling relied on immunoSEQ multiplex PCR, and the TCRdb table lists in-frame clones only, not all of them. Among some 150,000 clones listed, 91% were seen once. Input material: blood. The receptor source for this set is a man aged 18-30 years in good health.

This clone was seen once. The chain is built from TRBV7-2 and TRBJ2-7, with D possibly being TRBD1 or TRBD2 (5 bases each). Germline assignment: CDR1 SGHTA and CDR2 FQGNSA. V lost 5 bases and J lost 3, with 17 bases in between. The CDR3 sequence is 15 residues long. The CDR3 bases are TGTGCCAGCAGCCAAAGCTGGGACGGCTTCTACGAGCAGTACTTC. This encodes CASSQSWDGFYEQYF.

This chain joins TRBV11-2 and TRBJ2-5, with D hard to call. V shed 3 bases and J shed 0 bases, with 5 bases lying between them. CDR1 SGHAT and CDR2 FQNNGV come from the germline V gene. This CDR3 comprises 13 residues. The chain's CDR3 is CASSLWYQETQYF. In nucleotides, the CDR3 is TGTGCCAGCAGCTTGTGGTACCAAGAGACCCAGTACTTC.

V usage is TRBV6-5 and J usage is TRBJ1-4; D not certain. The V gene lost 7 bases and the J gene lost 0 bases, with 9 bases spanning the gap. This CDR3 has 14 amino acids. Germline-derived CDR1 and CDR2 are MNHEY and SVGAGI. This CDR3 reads CASKSLATNEKLFF. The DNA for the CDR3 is TGTGCCAGCAAATCACTGGCAACTAATGAAAAACTGTTTTTT.

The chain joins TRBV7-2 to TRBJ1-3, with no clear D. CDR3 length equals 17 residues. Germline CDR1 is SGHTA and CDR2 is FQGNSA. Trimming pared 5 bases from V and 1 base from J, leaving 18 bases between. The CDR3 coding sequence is TGTGCCAGCAGCCGCCCCCGGGCCCTCGAGTCTGGAAACACCATATATTTT. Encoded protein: CASSRPRALESGNTIYF.

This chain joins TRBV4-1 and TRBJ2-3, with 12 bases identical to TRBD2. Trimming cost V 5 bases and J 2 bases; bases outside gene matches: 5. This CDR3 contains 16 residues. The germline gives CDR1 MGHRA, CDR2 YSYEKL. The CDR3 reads CASSSRLAGATDTQYF. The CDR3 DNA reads TGCGCCAGCAGCTCTCGACTAGCGGGGGCCACAGATACGCAGTATTTT.

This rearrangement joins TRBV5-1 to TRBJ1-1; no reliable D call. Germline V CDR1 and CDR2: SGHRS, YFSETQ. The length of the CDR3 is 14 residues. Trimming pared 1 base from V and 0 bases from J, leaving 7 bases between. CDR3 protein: CASSLPGVNTEAFF. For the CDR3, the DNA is TGCGCCAGCAGCTTGCCCGGGGTGAACACTGAAGCTTTCTTT.

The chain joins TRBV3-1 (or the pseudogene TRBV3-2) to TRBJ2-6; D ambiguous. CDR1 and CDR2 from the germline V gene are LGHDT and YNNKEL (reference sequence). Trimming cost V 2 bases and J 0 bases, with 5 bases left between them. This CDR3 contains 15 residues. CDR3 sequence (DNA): TGTGCCAGCAGCCAATATGGCTCTGGGGCCAACGTCCTGACTTTC. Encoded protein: CASSQYGSGANVLTF.

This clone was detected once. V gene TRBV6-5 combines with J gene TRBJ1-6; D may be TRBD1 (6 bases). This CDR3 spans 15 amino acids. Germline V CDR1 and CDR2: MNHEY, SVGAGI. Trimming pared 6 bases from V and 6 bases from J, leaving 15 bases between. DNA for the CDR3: TGTGCCAGCAGCCGCGGGGAGGGGGTTAATTCACCCCTCCACTTT. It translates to CASSRGEGVNSPLHF.

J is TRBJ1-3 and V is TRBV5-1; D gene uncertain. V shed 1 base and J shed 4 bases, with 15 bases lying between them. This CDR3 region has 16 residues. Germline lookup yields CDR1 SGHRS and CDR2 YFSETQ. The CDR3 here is CASSLLNSSLGNTIYF. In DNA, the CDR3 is TGCGCCAGCAGCTTGCTTAACAGCTCGTTGGGAAACACCATATATTTT.

The CDR3 protein is CSSLSGTGDTDTQYF. The CDR3 coding sequence is TGCAGTTCCTTGTCCGGGACAGGGGACACAGATACGCAGTATTTT. V gene TRBV29-1 combines with J gene TRBJ2-3; 10 bases map to TRBD1. The germline gives CDR1 SQVTM, CDR2 ANQGSEA. The CDR3 is made up of 15 amino acids.

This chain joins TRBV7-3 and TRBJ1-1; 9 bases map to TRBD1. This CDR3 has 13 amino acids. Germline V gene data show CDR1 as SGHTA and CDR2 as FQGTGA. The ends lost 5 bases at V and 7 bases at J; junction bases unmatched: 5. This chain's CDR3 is CASSPDRGSEAFF. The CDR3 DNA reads TGTGCCAGCAGCCCGGACAGGGGAAGTGAAGCTTTCTTT.